This TCR beta chain was recorded in a study of blood T cell repertoires in COVID-19. CDR1 is MRHNA, CDR2 SNTAGT, per germline. The CDR3 runs to 18 residues. With 6 bases clipped from V and 7 bases from J, the junction kept 20 bases outside the gene matches. Using immunoSEQ multiplex PCR, the repertoire was profiled, and TCRdb retains in-frame clones only, with some absent. The sample has hundreds of thousands of clones; over 80% are singletons. The rearrangement joins TRBV6-4 to TRBJ2-1, with 8 nucleotides matching TRBD2. The sequence came from a middle-aged woman who had recovered from COVID-19. The sequencing input was PBMCs or T cells enriched from blood (not recorded which). CDR3 sequence (DNA): TGTGCCAGCAGCATCGAGAAGACGGAGCGGGAGTATTCGAATGAGCAGTTCTTC. The encoded protein is CASSIEKTEREYSNEQFF.